The 28 T cell receptor beta chains below were found in one sample sequenced in a study of molecular identifiers for immune sequencing clone quantification. MiXCR was run by TCRdb on the PCR reads, yielding one entry per CDR3 protein. Counted here are about 320,000 distinct CDR3 sequences, about 20% occurring once; the ten biggest clones make up approximately 0.83%. Sequenced sample: naive CD8+ T cells from blood, with Jurkat cell RNA spiked in. Subset indicated: FACS-sorted CD8+CD4-CCR7+CD45RA+ naive T cells. The receptors come from a human donor in good health. Some libraries in this study had Jurkat cell RNA spiked in.

Ten or more counts support this clonotype. The chain employs TRBV7-9 and TRBJ1-2, with D perhaps matching TRBD1 (5 bases). CDR1 is SEHNR, CDR2 FQNEAQ, per germline (reference sequence). This CDR3 region has 13 residues. V dropped 4 bases and J dropped 4 bases, with 10 bases sitting between them. For the CDR3, the DNA is TGTGCCAGCAGCTACTCTAGGGGCTATGGCTACACCTTC. Translated, it gives CASSYSRGYGYTF.

This clonotype was detected ten times or more. The chain couples TRBV7-2 to TRBJ2-3, with TRBD2 matching 7 bases. Germline CDR1 and CDR2: SGHTA and FQGNSA. Trimming cost V 0 bases and J 2 bases; bases outside gene matches: 2. This CDR3 is 15 amino acids long. CDR3 loop: CASSLASGYTDTQYF. DNA of the CDR3: TGTGCCAGCAGCTTAGCTAGCGGGTACACAGATACGCAGTATTTT.

At least ten counts were recorded for this clonotype. The J gene is TRBJ1-5, the V gene TRBV5-6; 9 bases are a match to TRBD1. This CDR3 is built from 19 residues. CDR1 SGHDT and CDR2 YYEEEE come from the germline V gene. V lost 3 bases, J lost 2 bases, and 15 bases stayed unmatched. The CDR3 loop reads CASSSNRRDRENGNQPQHF. For the CDR3, the DNA is TGTGCCAGCAGCTCAAACCGCCGGGACAGGGAGAATGGCAATCAGCCCCAGCATTTT.

The table lists this clonotype with many counts. The V gene is TRBV19, the J gene TRBJ1-5, with a weak D call TRBD1 (5 bases). Trimming removed 3 bases from V and 0 bases from J, with 6 bases in between. The CDR3 has 14 amino acids. The germline V gene encodes CDR1 LNHDA and CDR2 SQIVND (reference sequence). The CDR3 nucleotides read TGTGCCAGTAGTATTGGGGCTAGCAATCAGCCCCAGCATTTT. Protein product: CASSIGASNQPQHF.

This clonotype was seen a few times. This chain uses TRBV4-1 with TRBJ2-5; D unclear. Germline V CDR1 and CDR2: MGHRA, YSYEKL. This CDR3 has 14 amino acids. Trimming removed 0 bases from V and 7 bases from J, with 12 bases in between. The CDR3 DNA reads as TGCGCCAGCAGCCAAGATACCCTCCAAAGGACCCAGTACTTC. Translating it yields CASSQDTLQRTQYF.

This clonotype was seen repeatedly, ten times or more. The chain couples TRBV18 to TRBJ1-1, with D uncertain. Between the trimmed V and J ends, which lost 5 bases and 0 bases, there was a span of 4 bases. This CDR3 is built from 12 residues. Germline V lookup: CDR1 KGHSH, CDR2 LQKENI. The CDR3 DNA reads TGTGCCAGCTCAGCAGTGAACACTGAAGCTTTCTTT. Translation gives CASSAVNTEAFF.

This clonotype was seen repeatedly, ten times or more. The rearrangement links TRBV4-3 to TRBJ2-2; D not certain. V was clipped by 1 base and J by 5 bases, with 5 bases between them. Germline V gene data show CDR1 as LGHNA and CDR2 as YSLEER. The CDR3 runs 13 residues. The CDR3 region has the DNA TGCGCCAGCAGCCAAGCCGAAACCGGGGAGCTGTTTTTT. Translated, it gives CASSQAETGELFF.

This clonotype was recorded many times. The chain recombines TRBV4-1 with TRBJ2-3; D may be TRBD2 (6 bases). The V and J ends lost 1 base and 2 bases respectively, with 13 bases between them. The CDR3 runs 16 residues. Germline V gene data show CDR1 as MGHRA and CDR2 as YSYEKL. The CDR3 nucleotides are TGCGCCAGCAGCCAAGGAGGTAGCGGATACACAGATACGCAGTATTTT. This codes for CASSQGGSGYTDTQYF.

The chain combines TRBV27 with TRBJ2-1; 13 bases are a match to TRBD2. Germline V gene lookup returns CDR1 MNHEY and CDR2 SMNVEV (reference sequence). V lost 5 bases, J lost 2 bases, and 9 bases stayed unmatched. This CDR3 has 18 amino acids. CDR3 protein: CASSRLAGGGGAYNEQFF. The CDR3 DNA sequence: TGTGCCAGCAGTAGACTAGCGGGAGGAGGGGGAGCCTACAATGAGCAGTTCTTC.

This clonotype was counted ten times or more. The rearrangement uses TRBV19 and TRBJ2-2, with D unresolved. The V gene lost 2 bases and the J gene lost 7 bases, with 14 bases spanning the gap. The CDR3 has 15 residues. Germline CDR1 reads LNHDA; CDR2 reads SQIVND (reference sequence). The CDR3 sequence: CASSITSVHGGELFF. For the CDR3, the DNA is TGTGCCAGTAGTATAACATCGGTCCATGGCGGGGAGCTGTTTTTT.

With regard to this clonotype: A read error may be the cause here, since a much bigger clone is one base away. The genes are TRBV4-3 and TRBJ2-5; D call uncertain. Germline loops: CDR1 LGHNA, CDR2 YSLEER. V was shortened by 0 bases and J by 7 bases, with 15 bases between the two germline ends. The CDR3 spans 15 residues. This chain's CDR3 is CASSQDYDPGRTQYF. CDR3 nucleotide sequence: TGCGCCAGCAGCCAAGACTACGACCCTGGCCGGACCCAGTACTTC.

This clonotype was counted ten times or more. This rearrangement joins TRBV7-9 to TRBJ2-7; TRBD1 or TRBD2 may be the D gene (5 bases each). From germline, CDR1 is SEHNR and CDR2 FQNEAQ (reference sequence). The CDR3 is 18 amino acids. V was shortened by 4 bases and J by 3 bases, with 25 bases between the two germline ends. In DNA, the CDR3 is TGTGCCAGCAGCTCCCCACTGGGGAGTGTGGGTCAGGGCTACGAGCAGTACTTC. Translating it yields CASSSPLGSVGQGYEQYF.

The rearrangement links TRBV11-2 to TRBJ2-1; 9 positions match TRBD1. CDR1 SGHAT and CDR2 FQNNGV come from the germline V gene. The CDR3 is made up of 15 amino acids. J gave up 4 bases and V 5 bases, and 6 bases lay outside the gene matches. The CDR3 region is CASSVTGGAYNEQFF. In DNA, the CDR3 is TGTGCCAGCAGCGTAACAGGGGGCGCATACAATGAGCAGTTCTTC.

Note on this clonotype: A clone one base away is much larger, so this may be a read error. The rearrangement uses TRBV28 and TRBJ2-2; D is unclear. The germline V and J ends were trimmed by 2 bases and 8 bases, with 9 bases remaining between them. This CDR3 is built from 13 residues. Germline lookup yields CDR1 MDHEN and CDR2 SYDVKM. DNA for the CDR3: TGTGCCAGCAGTTTACCTTCCAGAGGGGAGCTGTTTTTT. Translating it yields CASSLPSRGELFF.

This clonotype was seen once. One base away lies a much larger clone, so this may be a sequencing read error. The V call is TRBV5-6, the J call TRBJ1-2; tentatively, D is TRBD1 (5 bases). Germline V CDR1 and CDR2: SGHDT, YYEEEE. The V end lost 7 bases, the J end lost 7 bases, and 23 bases lay between the germline ends. The CDR3 runs 15 residues. CDR3 nucleotide sequence: TGTGCCAGCGGCTGGGGGTCAGGGAAGTCATCTGGCTACACCTTC. Amino acid sequence: CASGWGSGKSSGYTF.

Ten or more counts support this clonotype. The chain joins TRBV7-6 to TRBJ2-3; 8 positions agree with TRBD2. J lost 5 bases, V lost 1 base, and 5 bases had no gene match. The CDR3 runs 15 residues. Germline-derived CDR1 and CDR2 are SGHVS and FNYEAQ. The CDR3 DNA sequence: TGTGCCAGCAGCTTAGGGACTAGCTTTGGAGATACGCAGTATTTT. This codes for CASSLGTSFGDTQYF.

This clonotype was counted ten times or more. The genes are TRBV6-2 or TRBV6-3 and TRBJ1-1; 8 bases line up with TRBD1. V trimming: 4 bases; J trimming: 4 bases; junction bases outside the gene matches: 5. The CDR3 runs to 14 residues. The germline gives CDR1 MNHEY, CDR2 SVGEGT. CDR3 DNA: TGTGCCAGCAGTTTCCAGGGGGCTTTCACTGAAGCTTTCTTT. This encodes CASSFQGAFTEAFF.

This clonotype was seen repeatedly, ten times or more. The V and J genes are TRBV4-3 and TRBJ2-7, with 8 bases lining up with TRBD1. With V trimmed by 1 base and J by 6 bases, 5 bases remained unmatched. Germline CDR1 is LGHNA and CDR2 is YSLEER. CDR3 length: 14 residues. CDR3 in amino acids: CASSQGVTGVEQYF. The CDR3 DNA reads as TGCGCCAGCAGCCAAGGTGTGACAGGGGTCGAGCAGTACTTC.

The sample holds many counts of this clonotype. The rearrangement links TRBV2 to TRBJ2-1; 7 bases map to TRBD1. The CDR3 is 13 residues long. Germline-derived CDR1 and CDR2 are SNHLY and FYNNEI. CDR3 sequence reads: CAGTEVYYNEQFF. The CDR3 nucleotides read TGTGCTGGGACAGAAGTTTACTACAATGAGCAGTTCTTC.

Many counts were recorded for this clonotype. The chain uses TRBV5-5 and TRBJ2-1; 7 bases fit TRBD2. Unmatched junction bases numbered 11, after V lost 5 bases and J lost 0 bases. CDR1 and CDR2 from the germline V gene are SGHKS and YYEKEE (reference sequence). The CDR3 extends over 17 amino acids. CDR3 nucleotide sequence: TGTGCCAGCAGACCCGGACTAGAGGGCCCCTCCTACAATGAGCAGTTCTTC. Protein product: CASRPGLEGPSYNEQFF.

Concerning this clonotype itself: Being one base from a much bigger clone, this may be a read error. The genes are TRBV4-3 and TRBJ1-4, with D perhaps matching TRBD1 (6 bases). CDR3 length: 17 amino acids. Per germline, CDR1 LGHNA and CDR2 YSLEER. The CDR3 nucleotides read TGCGCCAGCGGCCAAGATAGATCGGGGGCCACTAATGAAAAACTGTTTTTT. Amino acid sequence: CASGQDRSGATNEKLFF.

The chain has TRBV7-6 and TRBJ2-7; 8 bases match TRBD1. V was clipped by 5 bases and J by 0 bases; unmatched bases: 3. This CDR3 comprises 14 residues. Germline-derived CDR1 and CDR2 are SGHVS and FNYEAQ. In DNA form, the CDR3 reads TGTGCCAGCAGCACAGGGGGACTCTCCTACGAGCAGTACTTC. Its translation is CASSTGGLSYEQYF.

The chain couples TRBV11-1 to TRBJ2-1; D remains unclear. This CDR3 has 16 amino acids. CDR1 and CDR2 (germline): SGHAT, FQDESV (reference sequence). V lost 4 bases and J lost 0, with 13 bases in between. CDR3 amino acids: CASSSSDPNSYNEQFF. The CDR3 nucleotides read TGTGCCAGCAGCTCGTCCGATCCGAACTCCTACAATGAGCAGTTCTTC.

This clonotype was observed a handful of times. The V gene is TRBV7-8, the J gene TRBJ2-3; 12 bases are shared with TRBD2. This CDR3 region has 18 residues. Germline-derived CDR1 and CDR2 are SGHVS and FQNEAQ. The V and J ends lost 6 bases and 0 bases, in that order; junction bases with no gene match: 10. The CDR3 nucleotides are TGTGCCAGCAGTTTGACTAGCGGGGGCACAGGTAGCACAGATACGCAGTATTTT. It is translated as CASSLTSGGTGSTDTQYF.

There are a few counts of this clonotype. The V and J genes are TRBV4-3 and TRBJ2-3, with D tentatively TRBD2 (5 bases). CDR3 length: 14 residues. Between the trimmed V and J ends, which lost 0 bases and 11 bases, there was a span of 15 bases. The germline gives CDR1 LGHNA, CDR2 YSLEER. The CDR3 reads CASSQDLGSRGQYF. The DNA of the CDR3 is TGCGCCAGCAGCCAAGACCTGGGGAGTCGGGGGCAGTATTTT.

The table lists this clonotype with many counts. The chain combines TRBV29-1 with TRBJ1-1; D is perhaps TRBD1 (5 bases). V lost 7 bases, J lost 4 bases, and 16 bases lay in between. Per germline, CDR1 SQVTM and CDR2 ANQGSEA. The CDR3 extends over 13 amino acids. CDR3 protein: CSAITGLGTEAFF. The CDR3 region has the DNA TGCAGCGCAATTACAGGACTCGGCACTGAAGCTTTCTTT. Full variable domain (missing parts from reference TRBV29-1 and TRBJ1-1): SAVISQKPSRDICQRGTSLTIQCQVDSQVTMMFWYRQQPGQSLTLIATANQGSEATYESGFVIDKFPISRPNLTFSTLTVSNMSPEDSSIYLCSAITGLGTEAFFGQGTRLTVV.

This clonotype was counted many times. The chain uses TRBV4-1 and TRBJ2-7, with 11 bases identical to TRBD2. CDR1 is MGHRA and CDR2 is YSYEKL in the germline V gene. V was clipped by 4 bases and J by 4 bases; unmatched bases: 3. This CDR3 has 14 residues. CDR3 sequence: CASSPASGGYEQYF. CDR3 bases: TGCGCCAGCAGCCCAGCTAGCGGGGGGTACGAGCAGTACTTC.

Concerning this clonotype: A read error may be the cause here, since a much bigger clone is one base away. The chain is built from TRBV28 and TRBJ2-2, with D possibly matching TRBD1 (5 bases). Looked up from germline, CDR1 is MDHEN and CDR2 is SYDVKM. V lost 3 bases and J 2 bases, leaving 10 bases between the germline ends. The CDR3 runs 15 residues. The CDR3 loop reads CASSFRTKNTGELFF. Written as DNA, the CDR3 is TGTGCCAGCAGTTTTCGGACAAAAAACACCGGGGAGCTGTTTTTT.